These T cell receptor beta chains were read from a single sample in a study of T cell repertoires in cytomegalovirus infection. MiXCR was run by TCRdb on the reads, yielding one entry per CDR3 protein. The table shows under 350,000 distinct CDR3 sequences, with over 7.5% occurring only once. Sequenced material: PBMCs. The receptors were sampled from a human donor in good health (CMV status not recorded). Some clones in this sample may be carry-over from other donors' samples. Both conserved end residues are part of each CDR3. The D gene is left open where the match is weak. Clone size is stated in some rows and not others, as once, few, many or a class when expanded.

v_call	d_call	j_call	clone_size	cdr3_nt	cdr3_aa
TRBV25-1	NA	TRBJ1-2	NA	TGTGCCAGCACTAAGGGGGCTAACTATGGCTACACCTTC	CASTKGANYGYTF
TRBV20-1	NA	TRBJ1-2	few	TGCAGTGCTAGCAGAACCTCGGGAGGTAGCTATGGCTACACCTTC	CSASRTSGGSYGYTF
TRBV4-1	TRBD2	TRBJ2-7	many	TGCGCCAGCAGCCAAGGACTAGCGGCAGCCTACGAGCAGTACTTC	CASSQGLAAAYEQYF
TRBV6-8	NA	TRBJ1-4	NA	TGTGCCAGCAGTTACTCGATCAGCTCAGCAACTAATGAAAAACTGTTTTTT	CASSYSISSATNEKLFF
TRBV30	NA	TRBJ1-3	few	TGTGCCTGGAGGTTAGGAGTACCTGGAAACACCATATATTTT	CAWRLGVPGNTIYF
TRBV7-2	NA	TRBJ2-3	many	TGTGCCAGCAGCTTACGCTTATCGCATGCGCAGTATTTT	CASSLRLSHAQYF
TRBV7-2	TRBD2	TRBJ2-7	many	TGTGCCAGCAGCGCCGGGCGGACTAGCGGGACTGATGCGGTACGGCAGTACTTC	CASSAGRTSGTDAVRQYF
TRBV7-3	NA	TRBJ1-3	many	TGTGCCAGCAGCTTAACCGCAATTGGAAACACCATATATTTT	CASSLTAIGNTIYF
TRBV7-2	NA	TRBJ2-7	many	TGTGCCAGCAGCTTACAGCCCTCCTACGAGCAGTACTTC	CASSLQPSYEQYF
TRBV13	TRBD2	TRBJ2-7	few	TGTGCCAGCAGCCCCCGAAGTAGCGGGAGGGCCGGTTACGAGCAGTACTTC	CASSPRSSGRAGYEQYF
TRBV7-2	TRBD2	TRBJ2-5	many	TGTGCCAGCAGCAAATGGGGGAGGACTAGCGGATACCAAGAGACCCAGTACTTC	CASSKWGRTSGYQETQYF
TRBV7-9	NA	TRBJ1-5	many	TGTGCCAGCAGCTTAGCCTTTCAGCCCCAGCATTTT	CASSLAFQPQHF
TRBV7-2	NA	TRBJ2-7	many	TGTGCCAGCAGCTTAGGGGGGTCTTACTACGAGCAGTACTTC	CASSLGGSYYEQYF
TRBV12-3/TRBV12-4	NA	TRBJ2-7	NA	TGTGCCAGCAGCTTCAGCGGGTCGGTCTCCTACGAGCAGTACTTC	CASSFSGSVSYEQYF
TRBV6-2/TRBV6-3	TRBD1	TRBJ1-1	NA	TGTGCCAGCAGCACACTCGGACAGGGGGTCACTGAAGCTTTCTTT	CASSTLGQGVTEAFF
TRBV5-1	TRBD2	TRBJ2-5	many	TGTGCCAGCAGCTTATGGGGGGGACAAGAGACCCAGTACTTC	CASSLWGGQETQYF
TRBV19	TRBD2	TRBJ2-7	few	TGTGCCAGTAGTACTCGTCCTCCTAGCGGGAGGCCCTACGAGCAGTACTTC	CASSTRPPSGRPYEQYF
TRBV28	NA	TRBJ2-2	few	TGTGCCAGCAGTTCGACTGGTTCGGGTTCCGGGGAGCTGTTTTTT	CASSSTGSGSGELFF
TRBV11-2	TRBD2	TRBJ2-4	many	TGTGCCAGCAGCTCCCCTGAGGGAGGGAACATTCAGTACTTC	CASSSPEGGNIQYF
TRBV6-5	NA	TRBJ1-2	many	TGTGCCAGCAGTTCCGGGGGGTATGGCTACACCTTC	CASSSGGYGYTF
TRBV12-3/TRBV12-4	NA	TRBJ2-5	NA	TGTGCCAGCAGCCCGGGACGTTTAGATGAGACCCAGTACTTC	CASSPGRLDETQYF
TRBV12-3/TRBV12-4	TRBD1	TRBJ2-4	many	TGTGCCAGCAGACTTGGGACAGGGAACATTCAGTACTTC	CASRLGTGNIQYF
TRBV28	TRBD1	TRBJ2-7	many	TGTGCCACCACGCTCGGGACAGGGAACGAGCAGTACTTC	CATTLGTGNEQYF
TRBV6-6	NA	TRBJ1-2	many	TGTGCCAGCAGTTACTCCAGGGTAAATGGCTACACCTTC	CASSYSRVNGYTF
TRBV20-1	NA	TRBJ2-7	NA	TGCAGTGCTAGGGCCTCCCGCCACACGCCGTACGAGCAGTACTTC	CSARASRHTPYEQYF
TRBV7-2	NA	TRBJ1-5	few	TGTGCCAGCAGCTTAGAGGCAGGGGCCAATCAGCCCCAGCATTTT	CASSLEAGANQPQHF